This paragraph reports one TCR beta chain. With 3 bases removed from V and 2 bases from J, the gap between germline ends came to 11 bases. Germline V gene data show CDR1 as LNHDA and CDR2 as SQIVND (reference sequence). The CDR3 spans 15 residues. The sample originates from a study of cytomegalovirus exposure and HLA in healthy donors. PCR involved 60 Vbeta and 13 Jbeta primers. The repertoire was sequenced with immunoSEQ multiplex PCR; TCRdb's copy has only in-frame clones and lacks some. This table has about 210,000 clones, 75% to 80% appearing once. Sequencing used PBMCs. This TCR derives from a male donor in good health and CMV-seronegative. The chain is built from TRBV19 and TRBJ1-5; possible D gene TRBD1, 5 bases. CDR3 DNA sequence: TGTGCCAGTAGTATGGTCAGGGTTGGCAATCAGCCCCAGCATTTT. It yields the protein CASSMVRVGNQPQHF.